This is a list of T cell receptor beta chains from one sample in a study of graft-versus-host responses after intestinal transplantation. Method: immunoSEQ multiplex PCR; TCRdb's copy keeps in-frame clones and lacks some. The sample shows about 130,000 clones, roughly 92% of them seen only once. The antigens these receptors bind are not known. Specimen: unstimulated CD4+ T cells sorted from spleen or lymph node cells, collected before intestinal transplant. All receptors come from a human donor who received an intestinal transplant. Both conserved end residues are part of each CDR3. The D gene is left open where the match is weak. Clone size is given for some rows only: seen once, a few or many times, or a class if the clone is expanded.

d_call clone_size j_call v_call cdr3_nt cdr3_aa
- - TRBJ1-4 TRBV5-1 TGCGCCAGCAGCTTAATGGGGATTACGAATGAAAAACTGTTTTTT CASSLMGITNEKLFF
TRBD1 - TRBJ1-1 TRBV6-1 TGTGCCAGCCCGACAGGGTTGGCTGAAGCTTTCTTT CASPTGLAEAFF
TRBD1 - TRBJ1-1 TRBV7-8 TGTGCCAGCAGCTTATTTGTCCAACAGGGGGGGCTGAACACTGAAGCTTTCTTT CASSLFVQQGGLNTEAFF
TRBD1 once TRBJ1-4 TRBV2 TGTGCCAGCAGTAGGACAGGAGTTGAGGGCGAAAAACTGTTTTTT CASSRTGVEGEKLFF
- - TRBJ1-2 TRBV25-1 TGTGCCAGCATCGACAGTTCCTATGGCTACACCTTC CASIDSSYGYTF
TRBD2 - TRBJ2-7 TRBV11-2 TGTGCCAGCAGCCTTGGGAGGGTTAACTACGAGCAGTACTTC CASSLGRVNYEQYF
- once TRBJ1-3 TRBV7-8 TGTGCCAGCAGCTTACGGGAATCTGGAAACACCATATATTTT CASSLRESGNTIYF
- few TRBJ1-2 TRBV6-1 TGTGCCAGCAGTGCGCGACAGTACTATGGCTACACCTTC CASSARQYYGYTF
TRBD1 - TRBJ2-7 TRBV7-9 TGTGCCAGCAGCTTACTACGCGGGACAGGCCCGGACGAGCAGTACTTC CASSLLRGTGPDEQYF
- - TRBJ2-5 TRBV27 TGTGCCAGCAGTTCCCCCCAGAGAGGAGAGACCCAGTACTTC CASSSPQRGETQYF
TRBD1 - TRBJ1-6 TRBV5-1 TGCGCCAGCAGCTTCACAGGGGCTAGGGCCTATAATTCACCCCTCCACTTT CASSFTGARAYNSPLHF
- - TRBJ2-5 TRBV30 TGTGCCTGGAGTGTACGGGAGACCCAGTACTTC CAWSVRETQYF
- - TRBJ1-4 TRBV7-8 TGTGCCAGCAGCTTCAGGTCGGGGCGGATGGTGTCTGAAAAACTGTTTTTT CASSFRSGRMVSEKLFF
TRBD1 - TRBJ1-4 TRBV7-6 TGTGCCAGCAGCTTTAGCACAGGGGGGAATGAAAAACTGTTTTTT CASSFSTGGNEKLFF
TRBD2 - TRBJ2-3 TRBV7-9 TGTGCCAGCAGCTTAGGGACTAGCGGGGGGCCGGATACGCAGTATTTT CASSLGTSGGPDTQYF
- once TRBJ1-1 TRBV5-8 TGTGCCAGCAGCTTGAGAGGGGTTGAGACCACTGAAGCTTTCTTT CASSLRGVETTEAFF
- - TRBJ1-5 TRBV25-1 TGTGCCAGCAGTGATACTTATAGCAATCAGCCCCAGCATTTT CASSDTYSNQPQHF
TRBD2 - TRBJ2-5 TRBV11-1 TGTGCCAGCAGCCAGGAGCGGGGCGCTGTTACCCAGTACTTC CASSQERGAVTQYF
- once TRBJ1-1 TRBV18 TGTGCCAGCTCACTTCAAGGGGGGGGAAACACTGAAGCTTTCTTT CASSLQGGGNTEAFF
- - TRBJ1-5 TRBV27 TGTGCCAGCAGTTCGGCCCCTGGGAGGCCCCAGCATTTT CASSSAPGRPQHF
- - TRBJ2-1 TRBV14 TGTGCCAGCAGCCAAGCAGGCTACCCGAACAATGAGCAGTTCTTC CASSQAGYPNNEQFF
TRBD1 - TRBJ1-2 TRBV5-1 TGCGCCAGTAGATTTACAGGGGGCTCGAACTATGGCTACACCTTC CASRFTGGSNYGYTF
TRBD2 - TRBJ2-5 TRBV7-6 TGTGCCAGCAGCTTAGTCGGGGGGGAGACCCAGTACTTC CASSLVGGETQYF
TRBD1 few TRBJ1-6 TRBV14 TGTGCCAGCAGCCTCGGACAGGGGGGGAATTCACCCCTCCACTTT CASSLGQGGNSPLHF